The clone carrying this TCR beta chain was counted ten times or more. This entry comes from a study of T cells in Graves' hyperthyroidism and ophthalmopathy. TCR beta CDR3 regions were amplified from RNA transcripts. Using the HTBI primer set, a first-round RT-PCR was run on the TCR CDR3. TCRdb reanalysed the multiplex PCR reads using MiXCR and keeps one entry per CDR3 protein. The table includes 250,000 to 300,000 distinct CDR3 sequences, approximately 18% detected once. CDR1 is DFQATT and CDR2 is SNEGSKA in the germline V gene (reference sequence). The CDR3 covers 16 residues. V was shortened by 0 bases and J by 4 bases, with 18 bases between the two germline ends.

Sequenced: blood. The TCR originated in a middle-aged man with Graves' ophthalmopathy. The chain employs TRBV20-1 and TRBJ1-2, with TRBD1 as a possible D gene (6 bases). The CDR3 region has the DNA TGCAGTGCTAGAGATAACCTCAGACAGGTTACCTATGGCTACACCTTC. It is translated as CSARDNLRQVTYGYTF.